This paragraph reports one T cell receptor beta chain. It lacks a known antigen. There are no base qualities to consult, and no much larger clone falls within one base. The CDR3 covers 13 residues, taking in both the cysteine and the phenylalanine. The read is trimmed to its CDR3 DNA, 39 bases read in frame from base 1. The CDR1 and CDR2 encoded by the germline V gene are SGHAT and FQNNGV. V gives up 5 bases and J gives up 6 bases, and the segment between their germline ends measures 12 bases. The sample belongs to a study of shared clonotypes between healthy human individuals (TCRdb year 2020). Concerning the study at large: A couple of women and three men aged 18 to 49 years were included in the cohort. Different laboratories and diverse techniques were used to prepare libraries and sequence TCR repertoires, to increase sequencing depth and limit assay-specific biases. To estimate repertoire size and how much clonotypes are shared between individuals, the study performed deep sequencing of blood TCR repertoires from roughly five healthy adults. For each donor, CD4 naive and CD4 memory were each run on three plates, CD8 naive on two plates, and CD8 memory on one plate. Leukapheresis yielded between about 0.8 and 9.5 billion PBMCs per donor.

Using the deep immunoSEQ assay, multiplex PCR amplified TCR CDR3 regions from genomic DNA. Extracted genomic DNA from each cell subset was distributed evenly across all wells of several immunoSEQ 96-well plates, and each plate was treated as a replicate. For sorted subsets, around 200 ng genomic DNA, equal to about 30,000 T cell genomes, was loaded into each replicate PCR. The purified libraries were quantified using a Qubit 3.0 fluorometer, sized with a Bioanalyzer 2100, and then quantified again using the KAPA Library Quantification kit. A separate single-read 150-cycle Illumina NextSeq 550 flow cell was used to sequence each immunoSEQ 96-well plate. The authors' pipeline ran thus. Because the immunoSEQ output included only junctional sequences and no quality scores, the filtering could not be the same as the filtering used for full-length reads. To assign V/J genes and CDR3, sequences were annotated using PyIR, a Python wrapper for IgBLAST v1.9, with IMGT germline references. Reads were removed for weak V/J assignments (E-value above 1e-6), missing CDR3, stop codons, out-of-frame junctions, or ambiguous translated residues. V3J clonotypes were defined as sequences sharing the same inferred V gene, J gene, and CDR3 amino acid sequence. To compute the percentage overlap between repertoires, the number of shared unique clonotypes was divided by the size of the smaller repertoire. Repertoire richness was assessed with RTK rarefaction, the Chao1 estimator, and Recon v2.1 estimates of unobserved clonotypes. Generation probabilities were computed with OLGA for all TCRbeta clonotypes obtained by the gDNA method from a handful of donors. The immuneACCESS repertoire file appears here via TCRdb, limited to in-frame rearrangements. These files lack a portion of the clones; in checked studies, under half of the deficit traces to unresolved V genes, and the cause of the others is not known. The V and J calls and the clone size are those of that table, but D and trimming were determined from the DNA. The sample yields 2 million to 2.5 million clones; more than 85% were counted once. Around 0.37% of the sample rests with the top ten.

Donors were healthy HIV-negative adults with no recently reported acute infections or vaccinations. Every donor was a Caucasian adult residing in Nashville, Tennessee, USA. Magnetic negative selection was used to enrich CD4+ T cells, after which naive cells were positively selected on CD45RA and the negative fraction became the memory subset. Blood was collected by leukapheresis, and PBMCs were isolated by Ficoll-Histopaque density gradient centrifugation and then cryopreserved in liquid nitrogen vapor phase. Analytical flow cytometry was used to check the purity and quantity of each magnetically sorted T cell population. Genomic DNA was isolated from each sorted fraction and quantified by UV absorbance on a Nanodrop 2000c. Points the paper makes about the study in general: Rarefaction of sorted-subset datasets indicated incomplete sequencing despite the large sequencing depth. The small number of donors limited the genetic and exposure-history diversity represented. Across a few donors, approximately 4.6% of naive CD4, roughly 3.3% of naive CD8, 2.3% of memory CD4, and approximately 0.4% of memory CD8 clonotypes were shared. Only blood was sampled, and tissue TCR repertoires likely differ from those in blood. Based on pairwise subsampling, the degree of clonotype sharing among donors was expected to be affected by sequencing depth. Clonotypes shared by all four sorted-subset donors showed higher generation probabilities than non-shared clonotypes. Naive subsets generally had larger estimated clonotype richness than memory subsets.

The chain was built from TRBV11-2 and TRBJ2-3; no D segment can be confidently identified. The specimen was naive CD4+ T cells from PBMCs. Sample cell subset or site, as interpreted from the label and publication: CD45RA+ positively selected. The receptor was derived from a man between 18 and 35 years old in good health. Some clones in this sample may be carry-over from other donors' samples. For the CDR3, the sequence is CASSPIAVDTQYF. Read as DNA, the sequence is TGTGCCAGCAGCCCCATTGCTGTGGATACGCAGTATTTT. With all but the CDR3 taken from the reference TRBV11-2 and TRBJ2-3 genes, the full variable domain is: EAGVAQSPRYKIIEKRQSVAFWCNPISGHATLYWYQQILGQGPKLLIQFQNNGVVDDSQLPKDRFSAERLKGVDSTLKIQPAKLEDSAVYLCASSPIAVDTQYFGPGTRLTVL.